A selection of T cell receptor beta chains follows, all from one sample in a study of T-cell reconstitution after alpha-beta-depleted transplantation in children. TCRdb re-analysed the PCR reads in MiXCR, keeping a single row per CDR3 protein. Of 200,000 to 250,000 distinct CDR3 sequences listed, approximately 9.5% are singletons. The sample in question was PBMCs from the stem cell graft donor, obtained from the stem cell graft. The receptors originated from a human donor who donated a stem cell graft to a child with acute lymphoblastic leukemia. Both conserved end residues are trimmed from each CDR3. Fields, in order: V gene, CDR3 protein.

>TRBV3-1
ASSQQESTDTQY
>TRBV7-6
ATAIHEQY
>TRBV6-1
ASSARWGAAYEQY
>TRBV12-3/TRBV12-4
ASSFSGGEETQY
>TRBV5-1
ASSFTGTAKEQY
>TRBV20-1
SARSMTSGVDTQY
>TRBV12-3/TRBV12-4
ASSLGVFRGTEAF
>TRBV29-1
SVELRRDEQY
>TRBV29-1
SAQETGVSPLH
>TRBV6-5
ASSYAGTGVRSPLH
>TRBV12-3/TRBV12-4
ASSFDSGQPNTEAF
>TRBV5-1
ASRSEGGYT
>TRBV12-3/TRBV12-4
ASSLISGERTDTQY
>TRBV29-1
SAVQGYEQY
>TRBV20-1
SADLLVNTEQY
>TRBV7-2
ASSDGLARTYEQY
>TRBV20-1
SAGGPLNEQY
>TRBV10-3
AISESTRSPLH
>TRBV5-1
ASSLDAQGTGHSYEQY
>TRBV5-1
ASSLGQGAGTEAF
>TRBV7-2
ASSLNSGFRTEAF
>TRBV5-6
ASRADLNYGYT
>TRBV30
AWSLGRNEQF
>TRBV10-3
ATTSGDSYEQY
>TRBV5-8
ASSVTEGYGYT
>TRBV6-1
ASSLWLNTEAF
>TRBV27
ASSTLLTGQGTEAF
>TRBV5-6
ASSQVSGYNYGYT
>TRBV9
ASSVGTGNNQPQH
>TRBV18
ASSPSTGGNYGYT
>TRBV5-1
ASSLTGPKNDEQF
>TRBV12-3/TRBV12-4
ASSPLGTGIPEAF
>TRBV27
ASSPGILRGHRVTEAF
>TRBV27
ASSSHGQGNSPLH
>TRBV6-1
ASSVAGGPNNEQF
>TRBV6-1
ASSVSGGAGDTQY
>TRBV5-1
ASSLRQGDSMNTEAF
>TRBV10-2
ASRGQIEAF